This is a list of T cell receptor beta chains from one sample in a study of beta chain features in type 1 diabetes. The data were produced by immunoSEQ multiplex PCR, yet TCRdb's version contains in-frame clones alone and is incomplete. This table has 120,000 to 150,000 clones, about 9.7% appearing once. Sequencing was carried out using central memory CD4+ T cells from blood. The origin of the receptors is a woman aged 40 to 49 in good health. The CDR3 runs from the conserved cysteine through the conserved F or W. Each record gives: V gene, J gene, CDR3 protein.

>TRBV19|TRBJ2-7
CASSEYRAYEQYF
>TRBV7-2|TRBJ1-4
CASSPGQGGEKLFF
>TRBV5-1|TRBJ2-5
CASSPSRVQETQYF
>TRBV6-5|TRBJ1-2
CASSIDRAYGYTF
>TRBV25-1|TRBJ1-2
CASSESDRANYGYTF
>TRBV6-1|TRBJ2-3
CASSGRGGSSADTQYF
>TRBV29-1|TRBJ1-4
CSVAGGPATNEKLFF
>TRBV5-5|TRBJ2-5
CASSHGAETQYF
>TRBV5-1|TRBJ2-1
CASSLALASYNEQFF
>TRBV27|TRBJ2-3
CASSFTYTDTQYF
>TRBV2|TRBJ2-5
CASIIGGRETQYF
>TRBV6-6|TRBJ2-4
CASSYSRGAKNIQYF
>TRBV25-1|TRBJ1-1
CASSGTGTGSALF
>TRBV6-5|TRBJ2-5
CASIRKGERGETQYF
>TRBV5-1|TRBJ2-7
CASSRDRTSEQYF
>TRBV20-1|TRBJ2-7
CSARRGYEQYF
>TRBV27|TRBJ2-5
CASRDGGWETQYF
>TRBV6-1|TRBJ1-5
CASSAEIGDPNQPQHF
>TRBV25-1|TRBJ2-4
CASTPSLGASDKNIQYF
>TRBV6-6|TRBJ1-1
CASSYKGGAFF
>TRBV23-1|TRBJ2-7
CASSQPPATGQVQYF
>TRBV4-1|TRBJ1-3
CASSQPSGSGNTIYF